Given below is one TCR beta chain in context. The sample originates from a study of blood T cell repertoires in COVID-19. Background on the study: From T cells, B-cell-depleted T cells, or PBMCs came the material, which was cDNA or gDNA.

Data came from immunoSEQ multiplex PCR; TCRdb stores just in-frame clones and leaves some out. Found here are approximately 93,000 clones, less than 80% of them singletons; the top ten hold around 14%. CDR3 length equals 12 residues. Germline V gives CDR1 SGHTA, CDR2 FQGNSA. V was shortened by 5 bases and J by 4 bases, with 9 bases between the two germline ends. Material for sequencing was peripheral blood. This rearrangement joins TRBV7-2 to TRBJ2-7, with D perhaps matching TRBD1 (5 bases). This TCR was sampled from a woman older than 75 with acute or convalescent COVID-19. The CDR3 nucleotides are TGTGCCAGCAGCCCTGGACAATACGAGCAGTACTTC. This gives the protein CASSPGQYEQYF.